The clone carrying this TCR beta chain turned up a few times. Its antigen is still unknown. This specimen belongs to a study of identical twins. Study outcomes and limitations: The study found excess low generation probability among twin-shared out-of-frame alpha sequences.

MiXCR, applied by TCRdb to the 5' RACE reads, yields one record per CDR3 protein. The sample includes 500,000 to 600,000 distinct CDR3 sequences, less than 25% of them seen just once. The germline gives CDR1 SGHRS, CDR2 YFSETQ. The junction had 6 bases not matched to a gene; V was cut back by 4 bases and J by 3 bases. The CDR3 is 15 residues long. This sample also appeared in a second study, on T cells expressing NK-cell markers. That source adds: Out of eight donors sequenced, seven tested HCMV-seropositive and the remaining one seronegative. Several experiments confined sorting to alpha-beta TCR T cells with an anti-gamma-delta TCR antibody. As a fraction of CD8+ T cells, dominant NKG2C+ clonotypes reached roughly 1.0-7.5% in six donors.

The sequence was collected from a young woman in good health. The sample comprised CD4+ T cells sorted from blood. The rearrangement links TRBV5-1 to TRBJ2-1, with 8 bases aligning to TRBD2. The CDR3 protein is CASSPGGTGYNEQFF. The DNA for the CDR3 is TGCGCCAGCAGCCCGGGGGGGACTGGCTACAATGAGCAGTTCTTC.